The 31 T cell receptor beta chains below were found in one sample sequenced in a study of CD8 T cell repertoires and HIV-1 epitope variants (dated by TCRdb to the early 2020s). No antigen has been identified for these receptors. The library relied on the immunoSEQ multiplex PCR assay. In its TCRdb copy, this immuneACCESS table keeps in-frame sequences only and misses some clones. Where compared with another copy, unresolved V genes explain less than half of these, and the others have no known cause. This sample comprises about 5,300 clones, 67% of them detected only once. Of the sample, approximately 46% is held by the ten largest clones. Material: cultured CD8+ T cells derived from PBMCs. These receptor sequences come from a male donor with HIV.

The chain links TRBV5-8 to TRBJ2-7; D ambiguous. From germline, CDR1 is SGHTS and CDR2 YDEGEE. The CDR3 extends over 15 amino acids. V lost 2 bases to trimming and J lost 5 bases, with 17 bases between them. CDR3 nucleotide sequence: TGTGCCAGCAGCTTACCGAATCCCGCTGCGAACGAGCAGTACTTC. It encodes CASSLPNPAANEQYF.

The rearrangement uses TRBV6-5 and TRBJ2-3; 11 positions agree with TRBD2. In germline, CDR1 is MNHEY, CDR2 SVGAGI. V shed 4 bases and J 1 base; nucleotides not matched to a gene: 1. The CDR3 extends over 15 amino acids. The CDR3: CASSLLAGGTDTQYF. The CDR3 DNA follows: TGTGCCAGCAGTTTACTAGCGGGGGGCACAGATACGCAGTATTTT.

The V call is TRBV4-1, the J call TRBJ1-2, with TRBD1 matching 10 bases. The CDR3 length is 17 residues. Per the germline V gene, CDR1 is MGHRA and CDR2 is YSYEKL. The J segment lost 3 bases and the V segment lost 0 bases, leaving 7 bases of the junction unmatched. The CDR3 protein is CASSQDRQGAQDYGYTF. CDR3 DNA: TGCGCCAGCAGCCAAGATCGACAGGGGGCTCAGGACTATGGCTACACCTTC.

The chain's CDR3 is CASSPATNEKLFF. The DNA for the CDR3 is TGTGCCAGCAGTCCTGCAACTAATGAAAAACTGTTTTTT. The rearrangement joins TRBV28 to TRBJ1-4; no firm D call. The CDR3 extends over 13 amino acids. V lost 5 bases, J lost 0 bases, and 4 bases lay in between. Germline V gene sequence: CDR1 MDHEN, CDR2 SYDVKM.

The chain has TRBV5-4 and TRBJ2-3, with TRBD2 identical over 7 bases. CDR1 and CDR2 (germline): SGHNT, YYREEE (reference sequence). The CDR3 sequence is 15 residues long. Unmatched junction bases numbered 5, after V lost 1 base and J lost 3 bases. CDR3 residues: CASSLLGGGTDTQYF. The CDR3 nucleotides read TGTGCCAGCAGCTTGCTGGGCGGGGGAACAGATACGCAGTATTTT.

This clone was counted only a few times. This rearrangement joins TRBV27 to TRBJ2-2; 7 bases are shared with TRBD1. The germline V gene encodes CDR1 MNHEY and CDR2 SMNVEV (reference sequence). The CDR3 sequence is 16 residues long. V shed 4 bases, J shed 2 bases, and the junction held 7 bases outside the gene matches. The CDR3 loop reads CASSSGQPINTGELFF. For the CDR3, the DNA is TGTGCCAGCAGTTCGGGACAGCCCATCAACACCGGGGAGCTGTTTTTT.

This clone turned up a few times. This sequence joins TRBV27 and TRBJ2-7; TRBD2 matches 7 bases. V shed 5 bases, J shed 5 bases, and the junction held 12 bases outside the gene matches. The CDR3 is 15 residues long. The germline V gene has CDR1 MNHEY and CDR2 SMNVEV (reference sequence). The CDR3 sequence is CASSPIGWEGDEQYF. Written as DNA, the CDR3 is TGTGCCAGCAGTCCTATCGGGTGGGAGGGCGACGAGCAGTACTTC.

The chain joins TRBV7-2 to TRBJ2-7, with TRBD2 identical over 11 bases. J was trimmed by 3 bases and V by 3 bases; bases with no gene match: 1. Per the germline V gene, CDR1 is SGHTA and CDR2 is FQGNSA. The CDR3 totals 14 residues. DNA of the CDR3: TGTGCCAGCAGCTTTGGGACTAGCGGCTACGAGCAGTACTTC. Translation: CASSFGTSGYEQYF.

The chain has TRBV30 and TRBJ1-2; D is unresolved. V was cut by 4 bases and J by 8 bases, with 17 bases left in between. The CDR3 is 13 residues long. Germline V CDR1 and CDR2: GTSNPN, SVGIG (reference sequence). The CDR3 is CAWIITTRRGYTF. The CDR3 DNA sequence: TGTGCCTGGATTATTACAACCCGACGGGGCTACACCTTC. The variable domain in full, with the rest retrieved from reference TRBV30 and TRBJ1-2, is SQTIHQWPATLVQPVGSPLSLECTVEGTSNPNLYWYRQAAGRGLQLLFYSVGIGQISSEVPQNLSASRPQDRQFILSSKKLLLSDSGFYLCAWIITTRRGYTFGSGTRLTVV.

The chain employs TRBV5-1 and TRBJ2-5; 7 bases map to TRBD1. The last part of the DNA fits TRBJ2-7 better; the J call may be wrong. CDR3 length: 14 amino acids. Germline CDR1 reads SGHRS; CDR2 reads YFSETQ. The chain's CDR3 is CASSFTGDGYEQYF. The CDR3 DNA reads TGCGCCAGCAGCTTCACAGGGGACGGCTACGAGCAGTACTTC.

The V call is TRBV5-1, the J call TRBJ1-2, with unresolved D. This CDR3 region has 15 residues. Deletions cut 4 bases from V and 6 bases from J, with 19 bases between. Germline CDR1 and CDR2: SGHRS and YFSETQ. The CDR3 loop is CASSMKGPSSNGYTF. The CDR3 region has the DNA TGCGCCAGCAGCATGAAGGGCCCATCGAGCAATGGCTACACCTTC.

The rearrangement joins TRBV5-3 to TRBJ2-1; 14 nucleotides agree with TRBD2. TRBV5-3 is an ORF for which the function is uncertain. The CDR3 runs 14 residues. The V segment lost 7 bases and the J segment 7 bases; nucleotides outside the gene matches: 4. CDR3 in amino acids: CARGTSGSWNEQFF. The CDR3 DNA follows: TGTGCCAGAGGGACTAGCGGGAGTTGGAATGAGCAGTTCTTC.

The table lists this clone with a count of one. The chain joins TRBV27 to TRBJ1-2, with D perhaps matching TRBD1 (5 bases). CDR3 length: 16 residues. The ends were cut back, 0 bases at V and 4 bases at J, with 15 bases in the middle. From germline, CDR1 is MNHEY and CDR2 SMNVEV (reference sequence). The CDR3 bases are TGTGCCAGCAGTTTATCGGCAGGGAGTCAAATCTATGGCTACACCTTC. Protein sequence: CASSLSAGSQIYGYTF.

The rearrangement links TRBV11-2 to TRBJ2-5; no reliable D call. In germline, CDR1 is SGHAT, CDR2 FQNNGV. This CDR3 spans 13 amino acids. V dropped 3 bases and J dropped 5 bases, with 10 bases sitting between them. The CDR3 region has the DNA TGTGCCAGCAGCTTCCCAAACTTCGAGACCCAGTACTTC. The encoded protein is CASSFPNFETQYF.

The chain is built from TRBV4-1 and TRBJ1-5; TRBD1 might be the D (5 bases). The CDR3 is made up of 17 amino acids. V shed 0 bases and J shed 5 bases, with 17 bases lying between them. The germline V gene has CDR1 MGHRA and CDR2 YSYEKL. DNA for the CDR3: TGCGCCAGCAGCCAAGAAGGGGAGGCCCTGGGACATCAGCCCCAGCATTTT. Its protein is CASSQEGEALGHQPQHF.

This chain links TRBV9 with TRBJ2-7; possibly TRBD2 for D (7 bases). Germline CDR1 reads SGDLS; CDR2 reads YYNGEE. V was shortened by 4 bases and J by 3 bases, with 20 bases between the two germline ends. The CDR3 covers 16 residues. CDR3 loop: CASSPQGGGFIYEQYF. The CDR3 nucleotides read TGTGCCAGCAGCCCTCAAGGGGGGGGGTTTATCTACGAGCAGTACTTC. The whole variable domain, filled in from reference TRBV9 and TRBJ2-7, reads DSGVTQTPKHLITATGQRVTLRCSPRSGDLSVYWYQQSLDQGLQFLIQYYNGEERAKGNILERFSAQQFPDLHSELNLSSLELGDSALYFCASSPQGGGFIYEQYFGPGTRLTVT.

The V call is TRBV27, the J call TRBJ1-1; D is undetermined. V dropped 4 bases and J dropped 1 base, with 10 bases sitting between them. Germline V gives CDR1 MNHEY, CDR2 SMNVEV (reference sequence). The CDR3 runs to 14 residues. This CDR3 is CASSWAWGNTEAFF. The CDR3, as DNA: TGTGCCAGCAGTTGGGCCTGGGGGAACACTGAAGCTTTCTTT.

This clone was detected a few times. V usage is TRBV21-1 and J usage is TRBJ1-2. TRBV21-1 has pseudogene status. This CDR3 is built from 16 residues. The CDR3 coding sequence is TGTGCCAGCAGCAAAGCCCCGGGTGAAGTTCCGAATGGCTACACCTTC. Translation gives CASSKAPGEVPNGYTF.

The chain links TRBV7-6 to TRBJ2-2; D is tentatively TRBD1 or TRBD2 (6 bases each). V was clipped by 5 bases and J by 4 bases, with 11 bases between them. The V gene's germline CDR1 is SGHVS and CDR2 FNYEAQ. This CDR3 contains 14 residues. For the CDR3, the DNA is TGTGCCAGCAGCGGGGGGCGGCGCACCGGGGAGCTGTTTTTT. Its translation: CASSGGRRTGELFF.

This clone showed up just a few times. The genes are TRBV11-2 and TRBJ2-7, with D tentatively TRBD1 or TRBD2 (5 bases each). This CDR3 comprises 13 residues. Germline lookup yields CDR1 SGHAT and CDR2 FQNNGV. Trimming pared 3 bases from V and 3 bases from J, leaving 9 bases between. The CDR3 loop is CASSFGGDYEQYF. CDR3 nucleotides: TGTGCCAGCAGCTTTGGGGGAGACTACGAGCAGTACTTC.

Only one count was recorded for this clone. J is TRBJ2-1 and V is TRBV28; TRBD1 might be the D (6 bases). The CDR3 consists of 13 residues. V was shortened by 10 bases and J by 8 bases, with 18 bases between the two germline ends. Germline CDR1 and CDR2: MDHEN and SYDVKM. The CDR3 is CATHHRALDEQFF. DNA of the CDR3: TGTGCCACCCACCACAGGGCTCTCGATGAGCAGTTCTTC.

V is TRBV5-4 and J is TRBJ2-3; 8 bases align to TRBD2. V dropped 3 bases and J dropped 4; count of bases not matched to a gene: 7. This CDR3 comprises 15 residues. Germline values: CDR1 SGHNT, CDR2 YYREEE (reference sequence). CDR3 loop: CASSWSGGSSDTQYF. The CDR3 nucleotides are TGTGCCAGCAGCTGGAGCGGGGGTTCGTCAGATACGCAGTATTTT.

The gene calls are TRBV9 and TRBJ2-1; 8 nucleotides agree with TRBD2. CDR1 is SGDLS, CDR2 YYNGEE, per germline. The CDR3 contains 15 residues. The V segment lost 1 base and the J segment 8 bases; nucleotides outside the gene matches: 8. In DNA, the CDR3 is TGTGCCAGCAGCGTATTCGGTAGCGGGAACCATGAGCAGTTCTTC. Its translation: CASSVFGSGNHEQFF.

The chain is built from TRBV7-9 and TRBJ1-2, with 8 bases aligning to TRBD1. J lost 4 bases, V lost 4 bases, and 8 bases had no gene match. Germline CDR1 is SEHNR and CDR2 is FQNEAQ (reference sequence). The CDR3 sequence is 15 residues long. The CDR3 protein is CASSSDVDRGYGYTF. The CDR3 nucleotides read TGTGCCAGCAGCTCCGACGTAGACAGGGGCTATGGCTACACCTTC. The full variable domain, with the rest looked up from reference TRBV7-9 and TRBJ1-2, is DTGVSQNPRHKITKRGQNVTFRCDPISEHNRLYWYRQTLGQGPEFLTYFQNEAQLEKSRLLSDRFSAERPKGSFSTLEIQRTEQGDSAMYLCASSSDVDRGYGYTFGSGTRLTVV.

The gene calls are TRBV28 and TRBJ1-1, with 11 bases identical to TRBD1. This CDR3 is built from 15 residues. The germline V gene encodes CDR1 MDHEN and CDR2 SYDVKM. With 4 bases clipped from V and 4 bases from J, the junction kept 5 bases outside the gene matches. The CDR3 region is CASSYTGTGGTEAFF. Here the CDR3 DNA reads TGTGCCAGCAGTTACACCGGGACAGGGGGCACTGAAGCTTTCTTT. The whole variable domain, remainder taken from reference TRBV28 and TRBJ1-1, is DVKVTQSSRYLVKRTGEKVFLECVQDMDHENMFWYRQDPGLGLRLIYFSYDVKMKEKGDIPEGYSVSREKKERFSLILESASTNQTSMYLCASSYTGTGGTEAFFGQGTRLTVV.

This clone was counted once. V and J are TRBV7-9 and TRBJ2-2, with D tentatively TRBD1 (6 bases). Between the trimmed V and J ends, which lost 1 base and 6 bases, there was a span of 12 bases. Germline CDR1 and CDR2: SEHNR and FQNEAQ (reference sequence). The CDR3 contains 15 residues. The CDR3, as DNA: TGTGCCAGCAGCTTAGAGACAGGAACCCCCGGGGAGCTGTTTTTT. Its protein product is CASSLETGTPGELFF. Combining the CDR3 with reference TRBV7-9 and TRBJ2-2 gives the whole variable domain DTGVSQNPRHKITKRGQNVTFRCDPISEHNRLYWYRQTLGQGPEFLTYFQNEAQLEKSRLLSDRFSAERPKGSFSTLEIQRTEQGDSAMYLCASSLETGTPGELFFGEGSRLTVL.

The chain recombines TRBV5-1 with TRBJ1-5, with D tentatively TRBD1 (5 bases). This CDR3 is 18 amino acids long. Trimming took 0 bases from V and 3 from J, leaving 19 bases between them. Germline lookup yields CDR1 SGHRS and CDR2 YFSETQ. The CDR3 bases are TGCGCCAGCAGCTTGGATCCGCCAGACAGAGGCTACAATCAGCCCCAGCATTTT. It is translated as CASSLDPPDRGYNQPQHF. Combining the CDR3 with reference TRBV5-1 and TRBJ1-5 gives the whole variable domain KAGVTQTPRYLIKTRGQQVTLSCSPISGHRSVSWYQQTPGQGLQFLFEYFSETQRNKGNFPGRFSGRQFSNSRSEMNVSTLELGDSALYLCASSLDPPDRGYNQPQHFGDGTRLSIL.

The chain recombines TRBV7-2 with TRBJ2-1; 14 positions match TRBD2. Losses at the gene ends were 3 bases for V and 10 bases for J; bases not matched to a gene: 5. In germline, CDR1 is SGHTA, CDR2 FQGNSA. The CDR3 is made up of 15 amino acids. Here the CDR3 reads CASSLTSGGAGEQFF. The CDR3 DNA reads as TGTGCCAGCAGCTTGACTAGCGGGGGGGCGGGCGAGCAGTTCTTC.

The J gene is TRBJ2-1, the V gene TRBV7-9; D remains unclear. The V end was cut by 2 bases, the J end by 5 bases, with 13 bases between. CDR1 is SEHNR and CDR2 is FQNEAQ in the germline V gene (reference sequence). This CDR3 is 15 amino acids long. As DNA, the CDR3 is TGTGCCAGCAGCTTAAAGTCCGGTGCGGACAATGAGCAGTTCTTC. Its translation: CASSLKSGADNEQFF.

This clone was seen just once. The CDR3 spells CASSYLAGEPYEQYF. The CDR3 region has the DNA TGTGCCAGCAGTTATCTAGCGGGAGAACCCTACGAGCAGTACTTC. The chain recombines TRBV6-5 with TRBJ2-7; 10 bases map to TRBD2. With V trimmed by 3 bases and J by 2 bases, 4 bases remained unmatched. The CDR3 is 15 residues long. Germline V gene sequence: CDR1 MNHEY, CDR2 SVGAGI.

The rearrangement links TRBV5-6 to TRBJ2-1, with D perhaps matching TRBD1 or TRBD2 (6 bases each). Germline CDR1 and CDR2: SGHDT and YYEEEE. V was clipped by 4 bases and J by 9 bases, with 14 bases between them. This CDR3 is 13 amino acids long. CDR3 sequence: CASSQGTDPEQFF. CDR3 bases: TGTGCCAGCAGCCAGGGGACTGACCCTGAGCAGTTCTTC.